This T cell receptor beta chain was retrieved from a study of control samples from healthy donors and cancer patients. Profiled with immunoSEQ multiplex PCR; TCRdb holds only in-frame clones, not every one. The sample includes about 77,000 clones, 85% to 95% of them seen just once. The CDR3 totals 11 residues. Germline V gives CDR1 SGHAT, CDR2 FQNNGV. Trimming removed 5 bases from V and 14 bases from J; junction bases left unmatched: 5. Sequencing was performed on blood. The rearrangement joins TRBV11-2 to TRBJ2-3, with 9 nucleotides matching TRBD2. This receptor was taken from a woman between 55 and 75 years old in good health. CDR3: CASSQGTSTYF. The CDR3 region has the DNA TGTGCCAGCAGCCAGGGGACTAGCACGTATTTT.